This T cell receptor beta chain comes out of a study of PD-1 blockade in classical Hodgkin lymphoma. Germline V gene data show CDR1 as MDHEN and CDR2 as SYDVKM. The CDR3 is 13 amino acids. V was pared by 6 bases and J by 1 base, with 7 bases between. On this clone itself: Its specificity is not known.

The patients all showed relapse after autologous stem cell transplantation, while their brentuximab vedotin exposure varied. General observations from the study: According to reports, newly diagnosed patients had lower baseline TCR diversity than healthy donors, and relapsed/refractory patients had lower baseline TCR diversity still. Patients with an early start, nivolumab under 1 year after ASCT, were excluded. Prior therapy or disease activity may underlie the repertoire differences, whose causes remain undefined.

Here immunoSEQ multiplex PCR was the method, and the copy in TCRdb shows in-frame clones only, minus some. The sample contains 100,000 to 130,000 clones, 89% of which appear only once. The genes are TRBV28 and TRBJ1-3; no firm D call. The sequence was obtained from a human donor with classical Hodgkin lymphoma. Material: peripheral blood mononuclear cells (PBMCs), obtained before the second cycle of nivolumab. CDR3 region: CASRTQSGNTIYF. Written as DNA, the CDR3 is TGTGCCAGCAGGACACAATCTGGAAACACCATATATTTT.